The source of this T cell receptor beta chain is a study of T-cell reconstitution after alpha-beta-depleted transplantation in children. V lost 1 base and J 5 bases, leaving 8 bases between the germline ends. The germline gives CDR1 SGHTA, CDR2 FQGNSA. This CDR3 is built from 14 residues. Unique molecular identifiers were incorporated when the TCRbeta library was constructed. MiXCR, applied by TCRdb to the PCR reads, yields one record per CDR3 protein. This sample yields 450,000 to 600,000 distinct CDR3 sequences, of which about 31% are seen a single time; 2% to 2.5% belongs to the top ten. This clonotype originated in a human donor who donated a stem cell graft to a child with aplastic anemia. The specimen was PBMCs from the stem cell graft donor, collected from the stem cell graft. This chain connects TRBV7-2 to TRBJ2-2; D is unclear. CDR3 sequence (DNA): TGTGCCAGCAGCTTAGACATCCGGACCGGGGAGCTGTTTTTT. This gives the protein CASSLDIRTGELFF.